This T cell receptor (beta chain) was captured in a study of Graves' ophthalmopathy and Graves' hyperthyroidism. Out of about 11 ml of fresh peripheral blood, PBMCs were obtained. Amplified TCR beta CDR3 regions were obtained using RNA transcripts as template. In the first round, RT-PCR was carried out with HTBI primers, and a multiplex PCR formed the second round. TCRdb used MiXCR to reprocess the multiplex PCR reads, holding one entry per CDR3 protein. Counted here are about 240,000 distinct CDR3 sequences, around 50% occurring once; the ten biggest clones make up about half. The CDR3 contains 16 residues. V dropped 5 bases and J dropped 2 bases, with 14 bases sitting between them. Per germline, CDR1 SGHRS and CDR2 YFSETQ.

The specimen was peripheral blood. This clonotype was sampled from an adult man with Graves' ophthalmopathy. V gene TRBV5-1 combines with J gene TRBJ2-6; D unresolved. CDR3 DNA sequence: TGCGCCAGCAGGATAGGGTCTAGAGCTGGGGCCAACGTCCTGACTTTC. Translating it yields CASRIGSRAGANVLTF.